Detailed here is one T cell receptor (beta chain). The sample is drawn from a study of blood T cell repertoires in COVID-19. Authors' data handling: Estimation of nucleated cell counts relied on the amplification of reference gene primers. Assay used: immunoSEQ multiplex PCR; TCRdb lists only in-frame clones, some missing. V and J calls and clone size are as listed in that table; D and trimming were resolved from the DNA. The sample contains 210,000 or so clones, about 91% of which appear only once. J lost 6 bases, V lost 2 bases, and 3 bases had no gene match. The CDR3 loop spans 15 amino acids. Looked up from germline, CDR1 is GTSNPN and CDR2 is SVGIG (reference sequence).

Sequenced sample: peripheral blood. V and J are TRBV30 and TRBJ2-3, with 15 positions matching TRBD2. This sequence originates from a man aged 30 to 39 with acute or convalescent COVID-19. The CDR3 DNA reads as TGTGCCTGGAGTTACGGACTAGCGGGAGGGGATACGCAGTATTTT. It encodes CAWSYGLAGGDTQYF.